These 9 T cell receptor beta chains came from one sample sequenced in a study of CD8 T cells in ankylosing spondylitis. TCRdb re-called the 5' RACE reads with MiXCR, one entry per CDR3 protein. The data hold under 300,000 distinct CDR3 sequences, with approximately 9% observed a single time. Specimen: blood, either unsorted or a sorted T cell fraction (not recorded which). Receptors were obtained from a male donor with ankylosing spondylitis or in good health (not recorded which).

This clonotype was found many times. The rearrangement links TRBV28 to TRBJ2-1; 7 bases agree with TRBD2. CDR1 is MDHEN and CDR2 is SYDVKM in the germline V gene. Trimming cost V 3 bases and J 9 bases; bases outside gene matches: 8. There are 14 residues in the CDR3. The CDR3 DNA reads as TGTGCCAGCAGTTTCACTAGCGCGGCTCTTGAGCAGTTCTTC. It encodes CASSFTSAALEQFF. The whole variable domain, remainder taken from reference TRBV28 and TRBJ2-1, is DVKVTQSSRYLVKRTGEKVFLECVQDMDHENMFWYRQDPGLGLRLIYFSYDVKMKEKGDIPEGYSVSREKKERFSLILESASTNQTSMYLCASSFTSAALEQFFGPGTRLTVL.

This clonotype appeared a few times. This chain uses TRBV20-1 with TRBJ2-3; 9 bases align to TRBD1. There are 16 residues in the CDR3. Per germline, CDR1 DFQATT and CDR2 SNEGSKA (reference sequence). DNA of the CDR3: TGCAGCTCAATCCCCACAGGGGGCGCCCCTGGAGATACGCAGTATTTT. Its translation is CSSIPTGGAPGDTQYF.

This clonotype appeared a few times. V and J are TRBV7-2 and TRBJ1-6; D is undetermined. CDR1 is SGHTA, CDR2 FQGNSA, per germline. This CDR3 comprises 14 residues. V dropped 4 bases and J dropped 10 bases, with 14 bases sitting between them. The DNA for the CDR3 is TGTGCCAGCAGCTGGACGGCAAAGGGATCACCCCTCCACTTT. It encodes CASSWTAKGSPLHF.

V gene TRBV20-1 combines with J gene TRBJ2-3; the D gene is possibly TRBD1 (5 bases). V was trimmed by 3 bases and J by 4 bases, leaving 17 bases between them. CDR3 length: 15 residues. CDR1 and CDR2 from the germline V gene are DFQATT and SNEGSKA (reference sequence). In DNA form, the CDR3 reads TGCAGTGCTAGCCTAGGGGATGCCCGGGCAGATACGCAGTATTTT. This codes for CSASLGDARADTQYF.

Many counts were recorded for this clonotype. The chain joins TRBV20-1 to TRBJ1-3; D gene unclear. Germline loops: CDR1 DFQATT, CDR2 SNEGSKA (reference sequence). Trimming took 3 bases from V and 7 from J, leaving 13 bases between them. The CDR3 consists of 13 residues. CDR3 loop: CSARGEGWNTIYF. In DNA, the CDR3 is TGCAGTGCTAGGGGTGAGGGTTGGAACACCATATATTTT.

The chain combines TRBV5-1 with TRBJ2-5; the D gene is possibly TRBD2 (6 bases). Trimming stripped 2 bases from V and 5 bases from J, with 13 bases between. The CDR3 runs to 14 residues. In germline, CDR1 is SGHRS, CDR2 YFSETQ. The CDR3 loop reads CASSFGTPKETQYF. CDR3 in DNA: TGCGCCAGCAGCTTCGGGACTCCGAAGGAGACCCAGTACTTC.

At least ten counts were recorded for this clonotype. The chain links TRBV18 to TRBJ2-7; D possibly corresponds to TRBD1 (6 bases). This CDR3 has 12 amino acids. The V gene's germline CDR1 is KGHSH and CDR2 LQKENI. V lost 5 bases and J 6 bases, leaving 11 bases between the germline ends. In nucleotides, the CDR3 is TGTGCCAGCTCAGACGACAGGTTCGAGCAGTACTTC. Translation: CASSDDRFEQYF.

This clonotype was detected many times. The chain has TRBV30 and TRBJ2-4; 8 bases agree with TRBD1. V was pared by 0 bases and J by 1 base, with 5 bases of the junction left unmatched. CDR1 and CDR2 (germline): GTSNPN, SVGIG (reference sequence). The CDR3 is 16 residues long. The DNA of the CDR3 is TGTGCCTGGAGTGTACGGGACAGGTGGGCCAAAAACATTCAGTACTTC. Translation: CAWSVRDRWAKNIQYF.

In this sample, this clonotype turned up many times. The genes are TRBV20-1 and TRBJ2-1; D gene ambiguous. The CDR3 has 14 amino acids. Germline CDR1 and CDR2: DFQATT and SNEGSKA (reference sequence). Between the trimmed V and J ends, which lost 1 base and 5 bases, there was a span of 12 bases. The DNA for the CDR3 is TGCAGTGCTAGAGGCGGATCAGCCCACAATGAGCAGTTCTTC. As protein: CSARGGSAHNEQFF.